This T cell receptor beta chain appears in the sequencing data of a study of technical replicates of blood from a few donors. Repertoires were generated with immunoSEQ multiplex PCR, while TCRdb's copy carries only in-frame clones and drops some. Of about 88,000 clones listed, just under 95% are singletons. The J segment lost 1 base and the V segment lost 7 bases, leaving 4 bases of the junction unmatched. Germline assignment: CDR1 MNHEY and CDR2 SMNVEV (reference sequence). The CDR3 spans 16 residues. The source of this sequence is a human donor in good health. The chain uses TRBV27 and TRBJ2-7; TRBD2 aligns across 16 bases. The specimen sequenced was T cells isolated from PBMCs. In DNA, the CDR3 is TGTGCCAGCAAACCGGGACTAGCGGGGGGGTCCTACGAGCAGTACTTC. This gives the protein CASKPGLAGGSYEQYF.